The present T cell receptor (beta chain) was sequenced within a study of vaccination effects on CD4 cells after COVID-19. At the level of the study: Each well held approximately 2.2 million PBMC cultured with 7.5 to 10 ug/ml peptides and about 10 IU/ml IL-2.

Study-wide findings and caveats: Healthy vaccinees' vaccine-induced clones included only 1 of 255 cross-reacting with common cold coronaviruses. After vaccination, at late timepoints, clones induced by infection and by vaccine contracted markedly.

When around nine days of culture had elapsed, CD4+ T cells were isolated. Participants were vaccinated with two doses of either the BNT162b2 or mRNA-1273 vaccine. Half of the medium was exchanged for IL-2 medium on both days 3 and 7. This clone was seen just once. The target antigen is unknown. Generated by immunoSEQ multiplex PCR, the TCRdb table keeps only in-frame clones and is missing some. The sample yields nearly 45,000 clones, about three quarters seen once. The source was CD4+ T cells from PBMCs cultured without peptide, collected after COVID-19 vaccination. This clonotype was obtained from a human donor who received a COVID-19 vaccine.

CDR3 in amino acids: CASSRGQGQGETQYF. The CDR3 DNA follows: TGTGCCAGCAGCCGTGGACAGGGGCAAGGGGAGACCCAGTACTTC. V and J are TRBV6-5 and TRBJ2-5; 9 bases agree with TRBD1. The trim removed 6 bases at V and 5 bases at J, leaving 10 bases unmatched. The germline V gene has CDR1 MNHEY and CDR2 SVGAGI. The CDR3 spans 15 residues.